This TCR beta chain originates from a study of blood T cell repertoires in COVID-19. Across the whole study: PBMCs, B-cell-depleted T cells, or T cells were the source of the cDNA or gDNA that made up the material.

Authors' data handling: Amplifying reference gene primers gave estimates of nucleated cell counts. Assay: immunoSEQ multiplex PCR; the TCRdb copy retains only in-frame clones and omits some. The DNA was the basis for D and trimming; V, J and clone size are from that table. The sample has fewer than 450,000 clones, roughly 88% seen once. Germline lookup yields CDR1 MDHEN and CDR2 SYDVKM. Trimming took off 7 bases at V and 5 bases at J, with 12 bases between the two ends. The CDR3 is made up of 12 amino acids. Patients in Seattle were enrolled during active infection, then followed longitudinally. V gene TRBV28 combines with J gene TRBJ2-7; D is perhaps TRBD1 (5 bases). The TCR was taken from a woman in her fifties or sixties with COVID-19, enrolled during active disease. Sequenced sample: peripheral blood. The CDR3 reads CASKGSGNEQYF. The CDR3, as DNA: TGTGCCAGCAAGGGGTCAGGGAACGAGCAGTACTTC.